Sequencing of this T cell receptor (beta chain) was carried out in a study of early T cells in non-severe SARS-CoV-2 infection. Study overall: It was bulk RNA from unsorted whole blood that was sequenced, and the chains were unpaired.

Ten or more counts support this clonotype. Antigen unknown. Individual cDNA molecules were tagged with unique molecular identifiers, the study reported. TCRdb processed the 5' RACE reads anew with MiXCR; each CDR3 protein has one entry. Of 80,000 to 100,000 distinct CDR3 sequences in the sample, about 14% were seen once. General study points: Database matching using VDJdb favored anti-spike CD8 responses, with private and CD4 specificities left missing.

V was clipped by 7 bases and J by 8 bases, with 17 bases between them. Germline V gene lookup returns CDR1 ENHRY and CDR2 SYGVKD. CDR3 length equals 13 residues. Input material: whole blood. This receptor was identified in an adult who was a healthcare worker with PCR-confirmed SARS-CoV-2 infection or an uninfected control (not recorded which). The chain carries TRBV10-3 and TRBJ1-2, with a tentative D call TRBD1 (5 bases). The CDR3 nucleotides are TGTGCCATCACAGCGGGGGACCTAGGGGGCTACACCTTC. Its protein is CAITAGDLGGYTF.